Listed below are T cell receptor beta chains from one sample, sequenced in a study of T cells in Graves' hyperthyroidism and ophthalmopathy. From the multiplex PCR reads, TCRdb called clonotypes with MiXCR, one entry per CDR3 protein. This sample carries around 620,000 distinct CDR3 sequences, around 42% of them seen once, and the ten largest clones take around 19%. Sequenced sample: peripheral blood or thyroid tissue (not recorded which). Receptor source: an adult woman with Graves' disease, either hyperthyroidism or ophthalmopathy (not recorded which). The CDR3 runs from the conserved cysteine through the conserved F or W. D genes are given only for firm matches. Clone size is shown for a subset of rows, as once, few, many or a class of expanded clone.

TRBJ2-7,.,TRBV28,few,CASSPSYYEQYF,TGTGCCAGCAGTCCAAGCTACTACGAGCAGTACTTC
TRBJ2-2,.,TRBV30,few,CAWTGNTGELFF,TGTGCCTGGACCGGGAACACCGGGGAGCTGTTTTTT
TRBJ1-2,.,TRBV2,.,CASTRGASYGYTF,TGTGCCAGCACCAGAGGGGCGAGCTATGGCTACACCTTC
TRBJ1-2,.,TRBV6-5,many,CASSRTANYGYTF,TGTGCCAGCAGTCGCACAGCTAACTATGGCTACACCTTC
TRBJ2-7,.,TRBV20-1,.,CSARDLRALRAEQYF,TGCAGTGCTAGAGATCTCCGAGCGCTTCGGGCCGAGCAGTACTTC
TRBJ1-2,.,TRBV20-1,.,CSALRGDYGYTF,TGCAGTGCGTTGCGGGGGGACTATGGCTACACCTTC
TRBJ1-6,.,TRBV12-3/TRBV12-4,many,CASSRERTNSPLHF,TGTGCCAGCAGTCGGGAAAGGACCAATTCACCCCTCCACTTT
TRBJ1-4,.,TRBV2,.,CASSPRQVTNEKLFF,TGTGCCAGCAGCCCCAGACAGGTGACCAATGAAAAACTGTTTTTT
TRBJ1-4,.,TRBV14,many,CASSLFRGSNEKLFF,TGTGCCAGCAGCCTCTTTCGGGGCTCTAATGAAAAACTGTTTTTT
TRBJ2-7,.,TRBV7-2,.,CASSIWRASYEQYF,TGTGCCAGCAGCATTTGGAGGGCCTCCTACGAGCAGTACTTC
TRBJ2-5,TRBD1,TRBV10-3,.,CAINPGQGSFGQETQYF,TGTGCCATCAACCCGGGACAGGGATCATTTGGCCAAGAGACCCAGTACTTC
TRBJ1-4,.,TRBV4-1,.,CASSQDMGGNEKLFF,TGCGCCAGCAGCCAAGATATGGGGGGTAATGAAAAACTGTTTTTT
TRBJ1-1,TRBD1,TRBV11-2,many,CASSFRTGVFGEAFF,TGTGCCAGCAGCTTCCGGACAGGGGTCTTCGGTGAAGCTTTCTTT
TRBJ2-5,.,TRBV20-1,.,CSTQSPSGTQYF,TGCAGCACCCAGTCTCCTTCGGGGACCCAGTACTTC
TRBJ1-4,.,TRBV5-1,many,CASSLEAQTLGEKLFF,TGCGCCAGCAGCTTGGAAGCCCAGACATTAGGGGAAAAACTGTTTTTT
TRBJ2-7,TRBD2,TRBV5-1,.,CASSGSPGGDQYF,TGCGCCAGCAGCGGTTCCCCGGGAGGGGACCAGTACTTC
TRBJ1-4,TRBD1,TRBV6-5,many,CASSNSGGEGEKLFF,TGTGCCAGCAGTAACTCAGGGGGAGAGGGGGAAAAACTGTTTTTT
TRBJ2-5,.,TRBV12-3/TRBV12-4,many,CASTSYLKETQYF,TGTGCCAGCACCTCCTACTTAAAAGAGACCCAGTACTTC
TRBJ1-3,.,TRBV7-2,many,CASSFSVRTGNTIYF,TGTGCCAGCAGCTTCTCGGTCAGAACTGGAAACACCATATATTTT
TRBJ1-4,TRBD1,TRBV2,many,CASSVDRGTEKLFF,TGTGCCAGCAGCGTGGACAGGGGGACGGAAAAACTGTTTTTT
TRBJ1-5,.,TRBV29-1,.,CSVATGPNQPQHF,TGCAGCGTTGCTACGGGGCCGAATCAGCCCCAGCATTTT
TRBJ2-2,.,TRBV10-3,.,CAIRSTVNTGELFF,TGTGCCATCAGATCGACTGTGAACACCGGGGAGCTGTTTTTT
TRBJ1-5,.,TRBV19,.,CASSTDRLYQPQHF,TGTGCCAGTAGTACCGACAGGCTTTACCAGCCCCAGCATTTT
TRBJ2-5,.,TRBV7-9,.,CASSLGDQPQETQYF,TGTGCCAGCAGCTTAGGGGATCAGCCCCAAGAGACCCAGTACTTC
TRBJ2-7,TRBD2,TRBV20-1,.,CSVLAGISYEQHF,TGCAGCGTGCTAGCGGGGATCTCCTACGAGCAGCACTTC
TRBJ1-1,TRBD1,TRBV5-1,many,CASSSPGTGAQDTEAFF,TGCGCCAGCAGCTCCCCCGGGACAGGGGCGCAAGACACTGAAGCTTTCTTT
TRBJ2-7,.,TRBV9,.,CASTVISSYEQYF,TGTGCCAGCACCGTAATAAGCTCCTACGAGCAGTACTTC
TRBJ1-1,.,TRBV28,.,CASSSPGIMNTEAFF,TGTGCCAGCAGTTCCCCCGGGATAATGAACACTGAAGCTTTCTTT
TRBJ2-7,.,TRBV7-6,many,CASSLEPGPSYEQYF,TGTGCCAGCAGCTTGGAACCGGGACCGAGCTACGAGCAGTACTTC
TRBJ1-3,.,TRBV6-5,many,CASRPGRSSGNTIYF,TGTGCCAGCAGGCCGGGTCGGAGCTCTGGAAACACCATATATTTT
TRBJ1-1,TRBD1,TRBV7-9,.,CASTAGGGRSDTEAFF,TGTGCCAGCACGGCAGGGGGCGGGAGATCAGACACTGAAGCTTTCTTT
TRBJ2-2,.,TRBV5-1,many,CASSLLSQAAPVFELFF,TGCGCCAGCAGCTTGTTAAGCCAAGCGGCCCCGGTATTTGAGCTGTTTTTT
TRBJ2-1,.,TRBV7-9,few,CASSLTGGGYNEQFF,TGTGCTAGCAGCTTGACTGGGGGAGGATACAATGAGCAGTTCTTC
TRBJ2-7,TRBD2,TRBV28,.,CACARTSNRYEQYF,TGTGCCTGTGCGAGGACTAGCAACCGGTACGAGCAGTACTTC
TRBJ1-6,TRBD1,TRBV28,many,CASSDRGDSSPLHF,TGTGCCAGCAGTGACAGGGGCGACAGTTCACCCCTCCACTTT
TRBJ2-7,.,TRBV7-9,.,CASRLAGLSYEQYF,TGTGCCAGCCGCCTGGCAGGGCTCTCCTACGAGCAGTACTTC
TRBJ1-2,TRBD1,TRBV20-1,many,CSADRQGRGNYGYTF,TGCAGTGCTGATAGACAGGGAAGGGGTAACTATGGCTACACCTTC
TRBJ1-6,TRBD1,TRBV6-5,.,CASSYSTPGTANSPLHF,TGTGCCAGCAGTTATTCCACACCCGGGACAGCCAATTCACCCCTCCACTTT
TRBJ1-5,.,TRBV6-2/TRBV6-3,.,CASTTGQSNQPQHF,TGTGCCAGCACCACTGGACAGTCCAATCAGCCCCAGCATTTT
TRBJ1-1,.,TRBV19,.,CASSIMGETEAFF,TGTGCCAGTAGTATAATGGGGGAAACTGAAGCTTTCTTT
TRBJ2-5,TRBD1,TRBV11-2,.,CAARQGASSGTQYF,TGTGCCGCCAGACAGGGGGCAAGTTCAGGGACCCAGTACTTC
TRBJ1-1,.,TRBV20-1,many,CSGGEGGEAFF,TGCAGTGGGGGAGAGGGGGGTGAAGCTTTCTTT
TRBJ2-7,TRBD2,TRBV2,.,CASSYRGAGGSEQYF,TGTGCCAGCAGTTATCGAGGGGCGGGAGGCTCCGAGCAGTACTTC
TRBJ2-7,TRBD2,TRBV20-1,many,CSARDPGLGSYEQYF,TGCAGTGCTAGAGACCCGGGACTAGGAAGCTACGAGCAGTACTTC
TRBJ2-2,TRBD2,TRBV7-2,.,CASSPWGGRGGTGELFF,TGTGCCAGCAGCCCTTGGGGGGGAAGAGGAGGTACCGGGGAGCTGTTTTTT
TRBJ2-5,TRBD2,TRBV29-1,.,CSLRLAAQETQYF,TGCAGCCTAAGACTAGCGGCCCAAGAGACCCAGTACTTC
TRBJ1-1,TRBD1,TRBV20-1,few,CSAGQGRDTEAFF,TGCAGTGCGGGACAGGGGAGGGACACTGAAGCTTTCTTT
TRBJ2-5,TRBD1,TRBV15,.,CATSWSGTGSVTQYF,TGTGCCACCAGTTGGAGCGGGACAGGGTCGGTGACCCAGTACTTC
TRBJ2-7,.,TRBV6-1,many,CASSERTPYEQYF,TGTGCCAGCAGTGAACGGACACCCTACGAGCAGTACTTC
TRBJ1-5,TRBD1,TRBV6-1,many,CASSREGDRLHF,TGTGCCAGCAGCCGAGAGGGGGACAGGCTACATTTT
TRBJ2-5,TRBD2,TRBV6-5,many,CASSYSGTETQYF,TGTGCCAGCAGCTATAGCGGGACCGAGACCCAGTACTTC
TRBJ2-7,.,TRBV5-6,.,CASSLRIYEQYF,TGTGCCAGCAGCCTCCGAATATACGAGCAGTACTTC
TRBJ2-7,.,TRBV13,.,CATRSASYEQYF,TGTGCCACACGGAGTGCCTCCTACGAGCAGTACTTC
TRBJ1-2,.,TRBV5-1,.,CASSRWGGGYTF,TGCGCCAGCAGCCGCTGGGGTGGGGGCTACACCTTC
TRBJ1-1,.,TRBV10-3,.,CATGGMAEAFF,TGTGCCACGGGCGGGATGGCTGAAGCTTTCTTT
TRBJ1-2,.,TRBV15,few,CATSRGYRGVYGYTF,TGTGCCACCAGCAGAGGTTACCGTGGGGTTTATGGCTACACCTTC
TRBJ1-4,TRBD1,TRBV5-1,many,CASTPTTTGVGKLFF,TGCGCCAGCACCCCGACAACGACAGGGGTTGGAAAACTGTTTTTT
TRBJ1-5,.,TRBV10-3,once,CAISVRDTDYEHF,TGTGCCATCAGTGTGCGGGACACGGACTACGAGCATTTT